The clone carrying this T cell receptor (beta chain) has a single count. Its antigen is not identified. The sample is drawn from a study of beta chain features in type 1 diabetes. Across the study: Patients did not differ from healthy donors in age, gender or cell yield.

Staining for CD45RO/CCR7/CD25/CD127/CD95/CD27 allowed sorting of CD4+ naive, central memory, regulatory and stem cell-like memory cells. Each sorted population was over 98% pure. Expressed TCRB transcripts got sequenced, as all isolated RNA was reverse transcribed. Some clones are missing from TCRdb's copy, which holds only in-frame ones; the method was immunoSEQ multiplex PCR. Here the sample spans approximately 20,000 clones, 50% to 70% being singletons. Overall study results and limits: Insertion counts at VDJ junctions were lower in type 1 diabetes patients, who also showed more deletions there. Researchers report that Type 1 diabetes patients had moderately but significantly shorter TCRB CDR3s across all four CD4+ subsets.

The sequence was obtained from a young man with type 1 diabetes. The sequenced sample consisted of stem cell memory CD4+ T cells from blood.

The CDR3 DNA follows: TGTGCCAGCAGTCTACAAGAGACCCAGTACTTC. Protein sequence: CASSLQETQYF. The chain combines TRBV28 with TRBJ2-5; D unclear. V lost 5 bases to trimming and J lost 2 bases, with 3 bases between them. The CDR3 extends over 11 amino acids. Germline V gene data show CDR1 as MDHEN and CDR2 as SYDVKM. The variable domain in full, with the rest retrieved from reference TRBV28 and TRBJ2-5, is DVKVTQSSRYLVKRTGEKVFLECVQDMDHENMFWYRQDPGLGLRLIYFSYDVKMKEKGDIPEGYSVSREKKERFSLILESASTNQTSMYLCASSLQETQYFGPGTRLLVL.